Each of the 23 T cell receptor delta chains below was sequenced from the same sample in a study of γδ T cells in repeated Plasmodium falciparum infection. Flow sorting of PBMC yielded separate Vgamma9/Vdelta2+ and Vdelta2-negative gammadelta T cell populations for bulk repertoire analysis. TCRdb processed the multiplex PCR reads again with the CATT caller. The data contain roughly 48,000 delta-chain clones, about 1.5% of them singletons. Sequencing was done on a sample of gamma-delta T cells from blood. These receptors originate from a pool of human donors (malaria-infected and uninfected, not separated).

This clone has just a few counts. The mismatch at residue 4 between this DNA's translation and the TCRdb protein of a much larger clone likely reflects a read error; the protein shown is translated from the DNA. V gene TRDV1 combines with J gene TRDJ1; 13 nucleotides line up with TRDD3. Assignment of the J gene here rests on matching the DNA to germline, because TCRdb gives none. The CDR3 extends over 19 amino acids. Germline V gene sequence: CDR1 TSWWSYY, CDR2 QGS. Germline trimming cut 9 bases from V and 1 base from J; bases unmatched to any gene: 17. The CDR3 DNA sequence: TGTGCTCTCAGTCACAAGGCAAACTGGGGGATACGGCCCACCGATAAACTCATCTTT. The encoded protein is CALSHKANWGIRPTDKLIF.

Turning to this clone: TCRdb shows a much larger clone's protein in place of this DNA's translation, and the two differ at residue 10, likely through a read error; the protein shown is translated from the DNA. The J gene is TRDJ1, the V gene TRDV1; D is perhaps TRDD3 (6 bases). Assignment of the J gene here rests on matching the DNA to germline, because TCRdb gives none. This CDR3 spans 17 amino acids. The germline V and J ends were trimmed by 2 bases and 6 bases, with 22 bases remaining between them. CDR1 is TSWWSYY and CDR2 is QGS in the germline V gene. CDR3 nucleotide sequence: TGTGCTCTTGGGGAAACTCTCCCATTGCACTGGGAGAATAAACTCATCTTT. This codes for CALGETLPLHWENKLIF.

A word on this clone: The translation of this DNA and the TCRdb protein of a much larger clone differ at residue 10, probably owing to a read error; the protein shown here is translated from the DNA. The rearrangement joins TRDV1 to TRDJ1; TRDD3 matches 9 bases. The J gene comes from matching the DNA to germline here; TCRdb lacks it. V lost 1 base, J lost 3 bases, and 21 bases stayed unmatched. This CDR3 comprises 21 residues. Germline V CDR1 and CDR2: TSWWSYY, QGS. Here the CDR3 DNA reads TGTGCTCTTGGGGAACAGAGAATCCTGGGGTGGGGGATATTGGTGTCCGATAAACTCATCTTT. Its translation: CALGEQRILGWGILVSDKLIF.

This clone was detected many times. The protein TCRdb gives is from a much larger clone and does not agree with this DNA's translation at residue 8, likely a read error; the protein shown here comes from the DNA. The chain recombines TRDV2 with TRDJ3, with 7 bases that match TRDD3. No J gene is reported in TCRdb; it was inferred here by comparing the DNA with germline. The CDR3 runs to 22 residues. The V gene end was trimmed by 3 bases and the J gene end by 1 base; junction bases not matched to a gene: 20. Germline CDR1 and CDR2: GEAIGNYY and EKD. The CDR3, as DNA: TGTGCCTGTGACGACGTCCAACCCGAGGATACGAACTCATCCTGGGACACCCGACAGATGTTTTTC. Translated: CACDDVQPEDTNSSWDTRQMFF.

As concerns this clone: The TCRdb record carries a much larger clone's protein, which differs from this DNA's translation at residue 7; a read error is the likely cause, and the protein listed here is the DNA translation. The CDR3 sequence is CALGDPRPFRQLGDREKADKLIF. The CDR3 DNA reads as TGTGCTCTTGGGGACCCTCGCCCCTTCCGCCAACTGGGGGATAGGGAGAAAGCCGATAAACTCATCTTT. The gene calls are TRDV1 and TRDJ1; 11 nucleotides align to TRDD3. V lost 3 bases, J lost 3 bases, and 27 bases stayed unmatched. Looked up from germline, CDR1 is TSWWSYY and CDR2 is QGS. There are 23 residues in the CDR3.

Note on this clone: The TCRdb protein, from a much larger clone, departs from this DNA's translation at residue 16, likely by read error; the protein shown derives from the DNA. This rearrangement joins TRDV1 to TRDJ1; no clear D. TCRdb lists no J gene, so it was determined here by aligning the DNA to germline. CDR3 length: 19 residues. Germline-derived CDR1 and CDR2 are TSWWSYY and QGS. DNA for the CDR3: TGTGCTCTTGGGGAAAGCCCCCCACTCCGTCCACCGTACACCGATGAACTCATCTTT. Its translation: CALGESPPLRPPYTDELIF.

Comment on this clone: A far larger clone lies a single base away; this is likely a read error. Other DNA sequences within the sample encode an identical CDR3. The CDR3 DNA reads as TGTGCCTGTGACACGGGATCCTACACTGGGCTACTTTACACCGATAAGCTCATCTTT. Its protein is CACDTGSYTGLLYTDKLIF. V gene TRDV2 was called; the J gene was not; the D call of TRDD3 is as the table states it, not checked on the DNA. The CDR3 covers 19 residues. Germline V gene lookup returns CDR1 GEAIGNYY and CDR2 EKD.

This clone was observed many times. The V gene is TRDV2, the J gene TRDJ1; 7 nucleotides agree with TRDD3. Germline V gene sequence: CDR1 GEAIGNYY, CDR2 EKD. This CDR3 has 15 amino acids. J was trimmed by 3 bases and V by 0 bases; bases with no gene match: 6. DNA of the CDR3: TGTGCCTGTGACACCTTGGGGGACGTGGCCGATAAACTCATCTTT. Its translation: CACDTLGDVADKLIF.

In this sample, this clone turned up many times. A far larger clone is a single base away, which makes a read error likely. The same CDR3 also results from other DNA sequences found in this sample. The chain recombines TRDV1 with TRDJ1; tentatively, D is TRDD3 (8 bases). Trimming removed 3 bases from V and 2 bases from J, with 40 bases in between. This CDR3 is built from 24 residues. The germline gives CDR1 TSWWSYY, CDR2 QGS. The CDR3 region is CALGDRKAFLSSYWGSRGTDKLIF. In DNA form, the CDR3 reads TGTGCTCTTGGGGATCGCAAGGCCTTCCTTTCCTCGTACTGGGGGTCCCGAGGGACCGATAAACTCATCTTT.

This clone was observed many times. The chain has TRDV1 and TRDJ1; D is perhaps TRDD2 or TRDD3 (9 bases each). This CDR3 has 26 amino acids. Germline CDR1 and CDR2: TSWWSYY and QGS. Trimming stripped 2 bases from V and 1 base from J, with 44 bases between. This chain's CDR3 is CALGEAGPSYGRSTGGPRWVTDKLIF. The DNA for the CDR3 is TGTGCTCTTGGGGAAGCGGGGCCTTCCTACGGGAGGAGTACTGGGGGACCCCGTTGGGTCACCGATAAACTCATCTTT.

This clone was counted ten times or more. A far larger clone is one base from this, pointing to a likely read error. Other nucleotide sequences in the sample specify the same CDR3. This sequence joins TRDV1 and TRDJ2, with 10 positions matching TRDD3. No J segment appears in TCRdb, so it was assigned here by matching the sequence to germline. The J segment lost 6 bases and the V segment lost 6 bases, leaving 16 bases of the junction unmatched. There are 18 residues in the CDR3. Germline values: CDR1 TSWWSYY, CDR2 QGS. Here the CDR3 DNA reads TGTGCTCTTGGAGCTCTTCCTCCTCCCTGGGGGATAGCAGCACAACTCTTCTTT. Translation gives CALGALPPPWGIAAQLFF.

This clone turned up a few times. A far bigger clonotype differs at one base, so this is likely a read error. The sample holds other DNA sequences that translate to the same CDR3. The rearrangement links TRDV1 to TRDJ1; 8 bases fit TRDD3. Since TCRdb gives no J gene, matching the DNA to germline was used here to assign it. The CDR3 sequence is 25 residues long. Germline values: CDR1 TSWWSYY, CDR2 QGS. The CDR3: CALGELVKRLTSTGGLIAYTDKLIF. CDR3 DNA: TGTGCTCTCGGGGAACTAGTGAAACGCCTCACGAGTACTGGGGGTCTTATCGCTTACACCGATAAACTCATCTTT.

This clone has only a few counts. TCRdb's protein for this DNA is that of a much larger clone and differs from the translation at residue 9, likely a read error; the protein shown is the DNA translation. V gene TRDV1 combines with J gene TRDJ1; 13 nucleotides match TRDD3. No J gene is reported in TCRdb; it was inferred here by comparing the DNA with germline. This CDR3 region has 27 residues. Germline assignment: CDR1 TSWWSYY and CDR2 QGS. The CDR3 protein is CALGEPPTTPRLKDWGIRGRYTDKLIF. CDR3 nucleotide sequence: TGTGCTCTTGGCGAACCGCCTACCACTCCCCGACTCAAGGACTGGGGGATACGCGGGAGGTACACCGATAAACTCATCTTT.

About this clone itself: The protein that TCRdb holds for this DNA derives from a much larger clone and differs from the translated DNA at residue 16, which likely indicates a read error; the protein shown here is translated from the DNA. This rearrangement joins TRDV1 to TRDJ1, with D tentatively TRDD3 (6 bases). Matching the DNA to germline supplied the J gene, which TCRdb does not give. The CDR3 loop spans 24 amino acids. Trimming took 0 bases from V and 1 from J, leaving 36 bases between them. Looked up from germline, CDR1 is TSWWSYY and CDR2 is QGS. CDR3 loop: CALGELEFYLFRGGIYHITDKLIF. The CDR3 DNA sequence: TGTGCTCTTGGGGAACTCGAGTTTTACCTGTTCAGAGGTGGGATATACCACATCACCGATAAACTCATCTTT.

This clone was seen a handful of times. A read error likely explains this, since a far larger clone differs by one base. Within the sample, other DNA sequences also encode this same CDR3. J is TRDJ2 and V is TRDV1, with D perhaps matching TRDD3 (5 bases). Here the J gene came from matching the DNA to germline, since TCRdb omits it. The CDR3 spans 17 residues. The V gene's germline CDR1 is TSWWSYY and CDR2 QGS. The CDR3, as DNA: TGTGCTCTTGGGGAAGTAGTACTGGATCCAGTGACAGCGCAACTCTTCTTT. Its protein product is CALGEVVLDPVTAQLFF.

In the case of this clone: This likely reflects a read error, since a far larger clone is one base away. This sample also contains other DNA sequences that code for the same CDR3. The chain links TRDV1 to TRDJ1, with TRDD3 identical over 8 bases. The J gene was not available in TCRdb and was assigned here by matching the DNA to germline segments. V shed 1 base and J 2 bases; nucleotides not matched to a gene: 15. The length of the CDR3 is 19 residues. The V gene's germline CDR1 is TSWWSYY and CDR2 QGS. CDR3 in amino acids: CALGEHYVSGDIDTDKLIF. CDR3 bases: TGTGCTCTTGGGGAACATTACGTCTCGGGGGATATCGATACCGATAAACTCATCTTT.

About this clone itself: A far more abundant clone sits one base away, making this likely a read error. Other DNA sequences within the sample encode an identical CDR3. V gene assignment gives TRDV1, but the J gene was left uncalled; TRDD3 is the table's D call and was not checked against the DNA. This CDR3 comprises 17 residues. The germline CDR1 and CDR2 sequences are TSWWSYY and QGS. CDR3 amino acids: CALGELGGGQSTDKLIF. In DNA, the CDR3 is TGTGCTCTTGGGGAACTGGGTGGGGGACAAAGCACCGATAAGCTCATCTTT.

This clone was counted between two and nine times. A far larger clone differs by one base, so this is likely a read error. This sample includes further DNA sequences coding for the same CDR3. This chain links TRDV3 with TRDJ1, with TRDD2 as a possible D gene (5 bases). The germline CDR1 and CDR2 sequences are TVYSNPD and GDNSRS (reference sequence). This CDR3 has 15 amino acids. The CDR3 nucleotides are TGTGCTTTTAGTACCGCCTACTCCCTTACCGATAAACTCATCTTT. Residues: CAFSTAYSLTDKLIF.

This clone was seen ten or more times. Other nucleotide sequences in the sample specify the same CDR3. The chain combines TRDV1 with TRDJ1; D might be TRDD3 (8 bases). The CDR3 runs to 22 residues. The germline V gene encodes CDR1 TSWWSYY and CDR2 QGS. Trimming pared 0 bases from V and 0 bases from J, leaving 29 bases between. The CDR3 coding sequence is TGTGCTCTTGGGGAACTGTGGCCTTCCTCCTACTGGGGGCCAGAGTACACCGATAAACTCATCTTT. Protein sequence: CALGELWPSSYWGPEYTDKLIF.

This clone was counted many times. This sequence is one base from a far larger clone and is likely a read error. This same CDR3 is encoded by further DNA sequences in the sample. The chain links TRDV1 to TRDJ1; weak D call: TRDD3 (5 bases). The CDR3 is 14 residues long. From germline, CDR1 is TSWWSYY and CDR2 QGS. The CDR3 region is CALGEPDPLLKLIF. In DNA form, the CDR3 reads TGTGCCCTTGGGGAACCGGATCCTTTGCTGAAACTCATCTTT.

By share of the sample, this clone is medium-sized. Additional DNA sequences in this sample encode the identical CDR3. The gene calls are TRDV1 and TRDJ1, with 10 bases fitting TRDD3. Trimming removed 5 bases from V and 5 bases from J; junction bases left unmatched: 20. CDR3 size: 19 residues. Germline CDR1 and CDR2: TSWWSYY and QGS. The DNA of the CDR3 is TGTGCTCTTGGGTACAATCTACGGCGGGGGATACGTGTTTCTGATAAACTCATCTTT. It yields the protein CALGYNLRRGIRVSDKLIF.

To note about this clone: TCRdb has a much larger clone's protein, which differs at residue 12 from the translation of this DNA, likely because of a read error; what is shown is the protein translated from the DNA. This chain joins TRDV1 and TRDJ1; perhaps TRDD3 as D (9 bases). The J gene is not listed in TCRdb, so it was assigned here from a DNA match to germline. In germline, CDR1 is TSWWSYY, CDR2 QGS. The CDR3 consists of 23 residues. Trimming stripped 5 bases from V and 0 bases from J, with 37 bases between. CDR3 coding DNA: TGTGCTCTTGGGCTTCCTACTTTCGACTGGGGGACACTACAGTACCCGTACACCGATAAACTCATCTTT. Translation: CALGLPTFDWGTLQYPYTDKLIF.

This clone was found a few times. TCRdb's protein and the translated DNA diverge at residue 16; the protein reported here is the translation of the DNA. This rearrangement joins TRDV1 to TRDJ1, with 12 bases identical to TRDD3. The CDR3 extends over 21 amino acids. Per germline, CDR1 TSWWSYY and CDR2 QGS. The CDR3 loop is CAPGDNPTWVGWGIRADKLIF. The CDR3, as DNA: TGTGCTCCTGGGGATAATCCTACTTGGGTTGGCTGGGGGATACGCGCCGATAAACTCATCTTT.